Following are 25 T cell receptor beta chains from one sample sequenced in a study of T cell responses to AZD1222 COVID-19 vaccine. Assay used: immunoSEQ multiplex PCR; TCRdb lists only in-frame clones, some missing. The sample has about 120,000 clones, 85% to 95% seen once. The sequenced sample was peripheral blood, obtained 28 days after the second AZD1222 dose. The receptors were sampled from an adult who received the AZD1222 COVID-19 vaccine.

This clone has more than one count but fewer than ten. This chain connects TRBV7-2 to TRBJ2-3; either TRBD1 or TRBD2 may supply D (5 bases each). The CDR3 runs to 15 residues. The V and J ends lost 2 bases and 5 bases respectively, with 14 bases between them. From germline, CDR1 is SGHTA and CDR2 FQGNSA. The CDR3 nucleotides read TGTGCCAGCAGCTTACGGGACCCACAATTAGATACGCAGTATTTT. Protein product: CASSLRDPQLDTQYF.

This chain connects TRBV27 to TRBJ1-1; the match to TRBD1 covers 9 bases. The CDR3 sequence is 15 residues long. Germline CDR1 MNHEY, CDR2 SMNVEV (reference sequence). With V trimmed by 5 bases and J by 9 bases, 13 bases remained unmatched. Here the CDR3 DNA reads TGTGCCAGCAGTCCCCTAGGACAGGGGATCCTAAAAGCTTTCTTT. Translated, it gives CASSPLGQGILKAFF.

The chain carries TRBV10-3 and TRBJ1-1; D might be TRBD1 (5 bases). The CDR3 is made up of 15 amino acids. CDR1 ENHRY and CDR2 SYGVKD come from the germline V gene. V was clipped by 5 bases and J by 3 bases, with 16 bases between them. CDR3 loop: CAISLSGLGDTEAFF. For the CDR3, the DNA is TGTGCCATCAGTTTATCGGGGTTGGGGGACACTGAAGCTTTCTTT.

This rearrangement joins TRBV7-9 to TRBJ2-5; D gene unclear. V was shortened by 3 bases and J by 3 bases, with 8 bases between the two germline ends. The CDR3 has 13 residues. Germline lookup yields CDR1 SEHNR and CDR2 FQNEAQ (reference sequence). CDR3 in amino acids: CASSLPPKETQYF. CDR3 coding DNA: TGTGCCAGCAGCTTGCCGCCCAAAGAGACCCAGTACTTC.

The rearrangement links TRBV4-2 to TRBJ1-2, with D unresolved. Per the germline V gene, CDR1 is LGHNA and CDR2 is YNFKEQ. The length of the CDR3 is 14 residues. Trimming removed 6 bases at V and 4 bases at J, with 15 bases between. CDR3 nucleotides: TGTGCCAGCAGTAATCTAGGGCAGCCCTATGGCTACACCTTC. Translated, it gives CASSNLGQPYGYTF.

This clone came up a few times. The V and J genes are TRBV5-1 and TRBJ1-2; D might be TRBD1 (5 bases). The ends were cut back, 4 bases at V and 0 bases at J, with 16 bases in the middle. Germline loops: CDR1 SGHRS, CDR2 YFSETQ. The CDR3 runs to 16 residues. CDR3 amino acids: CASSLASGGTNYGYTF. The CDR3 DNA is TGCGCCAGCAGCCTAGCTTCGGGGGGAACTAACTATGGCTACACCTTC. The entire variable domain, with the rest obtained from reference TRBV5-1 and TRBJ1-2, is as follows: KAGVTQTPRYLIKTRGQQVTLSCSPISGHRSVSWYQQTPGQGLQFLFEYFSETQRNKGNFPGRFSGRQFSNSRSEMNVSTLELGDSALYLCASSLASGGTNYGYTFGSGTRLTVV.

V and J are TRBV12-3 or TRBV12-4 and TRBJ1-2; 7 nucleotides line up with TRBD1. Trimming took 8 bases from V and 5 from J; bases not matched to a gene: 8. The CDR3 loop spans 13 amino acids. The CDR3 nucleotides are TGTGCCAGCCTAACAGGGGAACCTTATGGCTACACCTTC. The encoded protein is CASLTGEPYGYTF.

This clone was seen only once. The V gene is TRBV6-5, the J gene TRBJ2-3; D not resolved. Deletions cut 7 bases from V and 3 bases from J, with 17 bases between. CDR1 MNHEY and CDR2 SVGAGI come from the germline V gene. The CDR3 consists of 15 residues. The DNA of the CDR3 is TGTGCCAGCACCCCGGCGGCCTGTGGGACAGATACGCAGTATTTT. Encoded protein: CASTPAACGTDTQYF.

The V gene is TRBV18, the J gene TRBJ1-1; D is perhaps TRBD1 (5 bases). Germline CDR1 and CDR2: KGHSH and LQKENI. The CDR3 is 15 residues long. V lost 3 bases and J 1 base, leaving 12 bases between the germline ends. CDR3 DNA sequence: TGTGCCAGCTCACCGCGAGCAGGGTCGAACACTGAAGCTTTCTTT. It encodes CASSPRAGSNTEAFF.

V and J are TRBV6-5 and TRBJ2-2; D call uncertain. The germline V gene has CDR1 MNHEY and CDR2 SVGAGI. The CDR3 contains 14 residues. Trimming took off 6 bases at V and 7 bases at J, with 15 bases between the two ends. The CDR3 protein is CASSTTTVNGELFF. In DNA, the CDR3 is TGTGCCAGCAGCACCACCACAGTAAACGGGGAGCTGTTTTTT.

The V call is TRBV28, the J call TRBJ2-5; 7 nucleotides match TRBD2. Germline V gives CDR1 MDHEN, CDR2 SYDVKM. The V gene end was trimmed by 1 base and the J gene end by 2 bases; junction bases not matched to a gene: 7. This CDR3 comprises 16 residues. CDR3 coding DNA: TGTGCCAGCAGTTTATCCCGCCCCGGGAGGCAAGAGACCCAGTACTTC. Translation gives CASSLSRPGRQETQYF.

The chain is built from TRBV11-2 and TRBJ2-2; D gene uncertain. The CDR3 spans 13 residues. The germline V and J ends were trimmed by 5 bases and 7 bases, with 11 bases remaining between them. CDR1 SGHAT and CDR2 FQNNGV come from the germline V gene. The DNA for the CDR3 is TGTGCCAGCAGCCGAGACATACGCGGGGAGCTGTTTTTT. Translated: CASSRDIRGELFF.

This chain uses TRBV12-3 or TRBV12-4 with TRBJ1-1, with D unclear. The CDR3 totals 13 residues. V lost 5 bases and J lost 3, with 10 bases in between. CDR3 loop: CASSLKRHTEAFF. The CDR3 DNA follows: TGTGCCAGCAGTCTTAAACGACACACTGAAGCTTTCTTT.

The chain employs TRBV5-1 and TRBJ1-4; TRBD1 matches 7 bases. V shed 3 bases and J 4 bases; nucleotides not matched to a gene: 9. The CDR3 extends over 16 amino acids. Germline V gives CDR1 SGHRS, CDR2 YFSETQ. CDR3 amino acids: CASSSGPGGNNEKLFF. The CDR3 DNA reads TGCGCCAGCAGCTCGGGACCAGGGGGGAATAATGAAAAACTGTTTTTT.

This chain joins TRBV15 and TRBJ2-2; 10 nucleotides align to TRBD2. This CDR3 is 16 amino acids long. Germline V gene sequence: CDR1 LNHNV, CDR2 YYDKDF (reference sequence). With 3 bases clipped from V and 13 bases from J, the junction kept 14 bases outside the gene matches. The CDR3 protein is CATSSLSRASGRGLFF. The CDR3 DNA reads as TGTGCCACCAGCAGTCTCTCCCGGGCTAGCGGGAGAGGGCTGTTTTTT. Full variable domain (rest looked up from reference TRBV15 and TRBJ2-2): DAMVIQNPRYQVTQFGKPVTLSCSQTLNHNVMYWYQQKSSQAPKLLFHYYDKDFNNEADTPDNFQSRRPNTSFCFLDIRSPGLGDTAMYLCATSSLSRASGRGLFFGEGSRLTVL.

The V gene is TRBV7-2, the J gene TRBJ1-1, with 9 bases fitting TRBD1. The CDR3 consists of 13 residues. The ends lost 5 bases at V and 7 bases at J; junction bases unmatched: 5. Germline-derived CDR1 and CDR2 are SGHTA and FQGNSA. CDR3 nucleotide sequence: TGTGCCAGCAGCATCGGGACAGGGCTTGAAGCTTTCTTT. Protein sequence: CASSIGTGLEAFF. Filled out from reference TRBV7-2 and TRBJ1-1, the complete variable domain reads GAGVSQSPSNKVTEKGKDVELRCDPISGHTALYWYRQSLGQGLEFLIYFQGNSAPDKSGLPSDRFSAERTGGSVSTLTIQRTQQEDSAVYLCASSIGTGLEAFFGQGTRLTVV.

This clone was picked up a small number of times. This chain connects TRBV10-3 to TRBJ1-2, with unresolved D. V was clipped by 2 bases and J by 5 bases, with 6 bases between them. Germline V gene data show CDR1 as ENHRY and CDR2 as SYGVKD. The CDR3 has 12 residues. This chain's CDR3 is CAISEPEYGYTF. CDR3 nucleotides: TGTGCCATCAGTGAGCCCGAATATGGCTACACCTTC.

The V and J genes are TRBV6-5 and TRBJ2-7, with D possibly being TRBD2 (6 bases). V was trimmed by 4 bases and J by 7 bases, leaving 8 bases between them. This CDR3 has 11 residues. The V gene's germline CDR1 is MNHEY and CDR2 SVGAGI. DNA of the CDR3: TGTGCCAGCAGTTCCGGGGGAGAGCAGTACTTC. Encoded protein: CASSSGGEQYF.

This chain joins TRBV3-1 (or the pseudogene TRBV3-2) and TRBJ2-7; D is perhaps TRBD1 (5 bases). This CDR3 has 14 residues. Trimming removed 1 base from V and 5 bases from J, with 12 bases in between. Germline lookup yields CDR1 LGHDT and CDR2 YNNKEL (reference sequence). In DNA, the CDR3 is TGTGCCAGCAGCCAAGTAACAGGTTTCCACGAGCAGTACTTC. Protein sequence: CASSQVTGFHEQYF.

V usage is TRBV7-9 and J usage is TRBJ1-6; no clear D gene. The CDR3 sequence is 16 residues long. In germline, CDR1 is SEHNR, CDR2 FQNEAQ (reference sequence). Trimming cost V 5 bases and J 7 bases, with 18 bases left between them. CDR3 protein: CASSGPGIIRNSPLHF. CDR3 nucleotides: TGTGCCAGCAGCGGCCCCGGGATTATTAGAAATTCACCCCTCCACTTT.

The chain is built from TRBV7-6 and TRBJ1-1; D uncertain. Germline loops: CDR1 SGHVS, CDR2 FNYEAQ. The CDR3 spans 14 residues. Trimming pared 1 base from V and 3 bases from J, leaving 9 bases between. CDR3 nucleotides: TGTGCCAGCAGCTTAGGACTCGGGGACACTGAAGCTTTCTTT. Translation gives CASSLGLGDTEAFF.

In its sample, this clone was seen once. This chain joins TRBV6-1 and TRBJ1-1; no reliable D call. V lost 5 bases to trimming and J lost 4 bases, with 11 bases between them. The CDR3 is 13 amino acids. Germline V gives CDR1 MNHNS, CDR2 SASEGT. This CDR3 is CASSSDWGTEAFF. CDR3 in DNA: TGTGCCAGCAGTTCCGATTGGGGCACTGAAGCTTTCTTT.

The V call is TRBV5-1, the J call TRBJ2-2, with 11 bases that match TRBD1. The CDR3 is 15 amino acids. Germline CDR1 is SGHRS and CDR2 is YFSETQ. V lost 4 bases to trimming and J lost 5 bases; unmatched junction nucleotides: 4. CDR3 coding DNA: TGCGCCAGCAGCCCTGGACAGGGGGCAACCGGGGAGCTGTTTTTT. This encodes CASSPGQGATGELFF.

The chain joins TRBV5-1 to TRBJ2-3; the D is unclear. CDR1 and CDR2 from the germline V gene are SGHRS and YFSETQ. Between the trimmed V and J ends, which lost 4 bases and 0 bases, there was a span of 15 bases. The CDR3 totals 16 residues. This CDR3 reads CASSIRQGPSTDTQYF. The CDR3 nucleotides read TGCGCCAGCAGCATCCGACAAGGACCTAGCACAGATACGCAGTATTTT.

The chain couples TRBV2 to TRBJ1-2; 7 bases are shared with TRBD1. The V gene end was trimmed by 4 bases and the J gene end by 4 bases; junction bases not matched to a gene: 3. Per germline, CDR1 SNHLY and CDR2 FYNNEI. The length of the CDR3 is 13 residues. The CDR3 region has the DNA TGTGCCAGCAGTGGGGACAGCTTCTATGGCTACACCTTC. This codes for CASSGDSFYGYTF.